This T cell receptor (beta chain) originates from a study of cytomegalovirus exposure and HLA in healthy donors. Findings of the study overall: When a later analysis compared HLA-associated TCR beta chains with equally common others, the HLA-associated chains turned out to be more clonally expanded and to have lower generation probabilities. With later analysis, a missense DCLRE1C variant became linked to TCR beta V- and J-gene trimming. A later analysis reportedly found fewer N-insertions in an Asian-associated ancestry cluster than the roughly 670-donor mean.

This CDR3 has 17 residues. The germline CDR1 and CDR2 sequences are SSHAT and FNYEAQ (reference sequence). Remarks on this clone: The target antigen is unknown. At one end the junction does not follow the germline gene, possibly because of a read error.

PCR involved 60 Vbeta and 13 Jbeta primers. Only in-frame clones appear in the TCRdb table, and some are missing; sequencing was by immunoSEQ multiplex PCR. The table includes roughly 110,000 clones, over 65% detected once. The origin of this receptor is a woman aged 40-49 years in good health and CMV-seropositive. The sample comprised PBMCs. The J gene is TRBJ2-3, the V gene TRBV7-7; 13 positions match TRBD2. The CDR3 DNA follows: TGTGCTAGCAGTCCCTCACTAGCGGGGGGGCGCACAGATACGCAGTATTTT. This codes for CASSPSLAGGRTDTQYF.